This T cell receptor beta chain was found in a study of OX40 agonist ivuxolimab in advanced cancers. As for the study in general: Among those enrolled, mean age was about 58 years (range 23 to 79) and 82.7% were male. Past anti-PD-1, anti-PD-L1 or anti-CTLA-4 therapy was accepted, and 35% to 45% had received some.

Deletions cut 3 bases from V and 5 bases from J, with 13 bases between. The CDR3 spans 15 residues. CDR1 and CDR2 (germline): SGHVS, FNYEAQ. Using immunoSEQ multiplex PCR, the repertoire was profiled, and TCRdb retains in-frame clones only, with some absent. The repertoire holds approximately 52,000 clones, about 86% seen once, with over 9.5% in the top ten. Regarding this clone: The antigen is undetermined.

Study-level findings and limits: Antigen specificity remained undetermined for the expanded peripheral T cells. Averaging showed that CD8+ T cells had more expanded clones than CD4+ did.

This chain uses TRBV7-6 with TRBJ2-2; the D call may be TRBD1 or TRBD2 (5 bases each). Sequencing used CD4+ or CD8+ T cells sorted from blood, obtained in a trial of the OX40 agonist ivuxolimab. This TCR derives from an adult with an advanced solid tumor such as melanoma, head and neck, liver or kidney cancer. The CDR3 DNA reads TGTGCCAGCAGCTTGGGGACCGGACAAACCGGGGAGCTGTTTTTT. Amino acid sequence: CASSLGTGQTGELFF.